The sequence of this T cell receptor beta chain was determined in a study of blood T cell repertoires in COVID-19. Study as a whole: Specimens from acute and convalescent COVID-19 originated in the United States, Italy and Spain. T cells, B-cell-depleted T cells, or PBMCs supplied cDNA or gDNA.

Germline CDR1 reads SGHNT; CDR2 reads YYREEE (reference sequence). The CDR3 covers 15 residues. V dropped 4 bases and J dropped 4; count of bases not matched to a gene: 7. Measured with immunoSEQ multiplex PCR; TCRdb has only the in-frame clones, and not every one. The data contain fewer than 150,000 clones, approximately 80% of them singletons. This sequence originates from a human donor in a cohort sampled during active COVID-19. This chain uses TRBV5-4 with TRBJ2-2, with 7 bases fitting TRBD2. Specimen: peripheral blood. The DNA of the CDR3 is TGTGCCAGCAGCCGGGGGGACTCTGCCACCGGGGAGCTGTTTTTT. Translation gives CASSRGDSATGELFF.